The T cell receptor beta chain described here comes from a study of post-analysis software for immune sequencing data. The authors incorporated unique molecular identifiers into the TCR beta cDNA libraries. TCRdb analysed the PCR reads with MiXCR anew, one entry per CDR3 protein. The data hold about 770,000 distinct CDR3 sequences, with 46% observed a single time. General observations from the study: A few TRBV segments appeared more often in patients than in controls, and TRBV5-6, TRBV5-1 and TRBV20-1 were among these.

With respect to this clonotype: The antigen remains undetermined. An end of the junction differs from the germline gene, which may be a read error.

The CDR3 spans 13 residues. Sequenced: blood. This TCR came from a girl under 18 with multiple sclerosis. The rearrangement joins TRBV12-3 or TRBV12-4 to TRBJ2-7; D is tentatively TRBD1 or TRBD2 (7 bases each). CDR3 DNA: TGTGCCGGCAGCGGGACAGCCTTCAACGAGCAGTACTTC. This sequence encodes CAGSGTAFNEQYF.